Shown below are 25 T cell receptor beta chains from a single sample sequenced in a study of response to subunit inactivated influenza vaccine (dated by TCRdb to the late 2010s). The protocol used for the library was RT-PCR. TCRdb names Illumina HiSeq 2500 as the instrument used. TCRdb's own reprocessing of the public reads used fastp at Q25 and MiXCR and kept productive beta chains. Each entry is one CDR3 protein sequence, shown with its most common DNA and genes. The table for this sample lists hundreds of thousands of distinct CDR3 sequences; about 14% of them were counted only once. 7.6% of the sample is in the top ten clones. This specimen consisted of PBMCs from blood, obtained about 14 days before vaccination. Receptor source: a man aged 50 to 60 who received an inactivated influenza vaccine. Donor details come from another sample of the same person, matched by shared clones.

As concerns this clonotype: A much larger clone lies a single base off, so this may be a read error. V usage is TRBV5-1 and J usage is TRBJ2-3, with 14 bases lining up with TRBD2. Germline lookup yields CDR1 SGHRS and CDR2 YFSETQ. CDR3 length: 16 amino acids. V trimming: 4 bases; J trimming: 4 bases; junction bases outside the gene matches: 5. CDR3 sequence: CASSPGTSGSSDTQYF. DNA for the CDR3: TGCGCCAGCAGCCCCGGGACTAGCGGGAGCTCAGATACGCAGTATTTT.

A few counts support this clonotype. It is unclear where the CDR3 begins or ends on the DNA, so no DNA is shown, and the CDR3 is as TCRdb lists it. CDR3 loop: CASSSSGGTEAFF. This rearrangement joins TRBV5-1 to TRBJ1-1. The V gene's germline CDR1 is SGHRS and CDR2 YFSETQ. The CDR3 has 13 amino acids, counting both end residues.

This clonotype came up a few times. V usage is TRBV20-1 and J usage is TRBJ2-5, with 13 nucleotides matching TRBD2. Trimming at V came to 1 base and at J to 2 bases, leaving 1 base not matched to a gene. The CDR3 length is 15 residues. Looked up from germline, CDR1 is DFQATT and CDR2 is SNEGSKA (reference sequence). CDR3 in DNA: TGCAGTGCTAGAGGACTAGCGGGAGGACAAGAGACCCAGTACTTC. Protein: CSARGLAGGQETQYF.

This clonotype was recorded a few times. The V and J genes are TRBV24-1 and TRBJ2-1; TRBD2 matches at 10 bases. The CDR3 length is 18 residues. The germline CDR1 and CDR2 sequences are KGHDR and SFDVKD. The J segment lost 0 bases and the V segment lost 4 bases, leaving 8 bases of the junction unmatched. CDR3: CATSESSGGRSSYNEQFF. CDR3 DNA: TGTGCCACCAGTGAGTCTAGCGGGGGCCGGAGCTCCTACAATGAGCAGTTCTTC.

V usage is TRBV28 and J usage is TRBJ2-7; 7 bases line up with TRBD1. J lost 7 bases, V lost 8 bases, and 11 bases had no gene match. The germline CDR1 and CDR2 sequences are MDHEN and SYDVKM. The CDR3 totals 13 residues. The CDR3: CASCWNRGLEQYF. DNA of the CDR3: TGTGCCAGCTGTTGGAACAGGGGCCTTGAGCAGTACTTC. Together with reference TRBV28 and TRBJ2-7, the CDR3 gives the full variable domain: DVKVTQSSRYLVKRTGEKVFLECVQDMDHENMFWYRQDPGLGLRLIYFSYDVKMKEKGDIPEGYSVSREKKERFSLILESASTNQTSMYLCASCWNRGLEQYFGPGTRLTVT.

The chain links TRBV7-2 to TRBJ1-1; D is unresolved. Germline V lookup: CDR1 SGHTA, CDR2 FQGNSA. This CDR3 spans 15 amino acids. The germline V and J ends were trimmed by 0 bases and 1 base, with 9 bases remaining between them. CDR3 nucleotides: TGTGCCAGCAGCTTAGCGGTCGGGGAGAACACTGAAGCTTTCTTT. Its translation is CASSLAVGENTEAFF. Variable domain in full (rest from reference TRBV7-2 and TRBJ1-1): GAGVSQSPSNKVTEKGKDVELRCDPISGHTALYWYRQSLGQGLEFLIYFQGNSAPDKSGLPSDRFSAERTGGSVSTLTIQRTQQEDSAVYLCASSLAVGENTEAFFGQGTRLTVV.

This clonotype was counted a few times. V is TRBV2 and J is TRBJ1-6; D may be TRBD1 (6 bases). Germline lookup yields CDR1 SNHLY and CDR2 FYNNEI. This CDR3 spans 15 amino acids. The germline V and J ends were trimmed by 2 bases and 6 bases, with 11 bases remaining between them. In DNA form, the CDR3 reads TGTGCCAGCAGTGAATGGGGGGGCAGTAATTCACCCCTCCACTTT. Amino acid sequence: CASSEWGGSNSPLHF.

There are a few counts of this clonotype. The rearrangement uses TRBV6-1 and TRBJ2-5; D ambiguous. Trimming took 1 base from V and 7 from J, leaving 16 bases between them. Germline CDR1 MNHNS, CDR2 SASEGT. The CDR3 extends over 15 amino acids. This CDR3 is CASSEEVVGVGTQYF. The CDR3 coding sequence is TGTGCCAGCAGTGAAGAGGTCGTTGGGGTCGGGACCCAGTACTTC.

Only a few counts were recorded for this clonotype. The V call is TRBV7-9, the J call TRBJ1-1; D is unclear. Per germline, CDR1 SEHNR and CDR2 FQNEAQ (reference sequence). The CDR3 extends over 16 amino acids. Trimming shortened V by 6 bases and J by 5 bases, and 22 bases separated the two germline ends. In nucleotides, the CDR3 is TGTGCCAGCAGGTCCGACCCCGGTTGGGAGGAAACTGAAGCTTTCTTT. It codes for CASRSDPGWEETEAFF.

The chain has TRBV7-2 and TRBJ2-2; TRBD2 matches at 9 bases. Germline CDR1 reads SGHTA; CDR2 reads FQGNSA. There are 16 residues in the CDR3. Losses at the gene ends were 6 bases for V and 4 bases for J; bases not matched to a gene: 9. The CDR3: CASRTAGGLGTGELFF. Written as DNA, the CDR3 is TGTGCCAGCAGAACCGCGGGGGGGCTTGGCACCGGGGAGCTGTTTTTT.

This clonotype has more than one count but fewer than ten. This sequence joins TRBV4-1 and TRBJ2-3; TRBD2 matches 12 bases. This CDR3 contains 17 residues. With 4 bases clipped from V and 2 bases from J, the junction kept 7 bases outside the gene matches. Germline CDR1 MGHRA, CDR2 YSYEKL. CDR3 protein: CASSRWTSGKNTDTQYF. The CDR3 nucleotides are TGCGCCAGCAGCCGTTGGACTAGCGGGAAAAACACAGATACGCAGTATTTT.

This chain connects TRBV5-1 to TRBJ2-2, with D perhaps matching TRBD1 (5 bases). CDR1 is SGHRS and CDR2 is YFSETQ in the germline V gene. V lost 1 base and J 1 base, leaving 8 bases between the germline ends. The CDR3 has 15 residues. Here the CDR3 DNA reads TGCGCCAGCAGCTTGAACACAGGGAACACCGGGGAGCTGTTTTTT. It codes for CASSLNTGNTGELFF.

This clonotype turned up a few times. The chain combines TRBV7-2 with TRBJ1-4; TRBD1 aligns across 8 bases. CDR3 length: 17 residues. Trimming cost V 3 bases and J 7 bases; bases outside gene matches: 13. In germline, CDR1 is SGHTA, CDR2 FQGNSA. The CDR3 region has the DNA TGTGCCAGCAGCTTCGACAGGGGTGCGGCTATGGGTGAAAAACTGTTTTTT. It specifies CASSFDRGAAMGEKLFF.

The V gene is TRBV4-2, the J gene TRBJ2-7, with D uncertain. V shed 0 bases and J shed 6 bases, with 9 bases lying between them. From germline, CDR1 is LGHNA and CDR2 YNFKEQ. The CDR3 totals 13 residues. The CDR3 DNA reads as TGTGCCAGCAGCCAAGATTCCGCCCTCGAGCAGTACTTC. It encodes CASSQDSALEQYF.

The V gene is TRBV7-2, the J gene TRBJ1-1; D is undetermined. Per the germline V gene, CDR1 is SGHTA and CDR2 is FQGNSA. This CDR3 contains 14 residues. V gave up 3 bases and J gave up 1 base, with 9 bases separating them. CDR3 amino acids: CASSFSTENTEAFF. DNA for the CDR3: TGTGCCAGCAGCTTCTCGACGGAGAACACTGAAGCTTTCTTT.

The chain combines TRBV5-1 with TRBJ2-6; the D gene is possibly TRBD2 (5 bases). The ends were cut back, 0 bases at V and 4 bases at J, with 11 bases in the middle. Germline-derived CDR1 and CDR2 are SGHRS and YFSETQ. CDR3 size: 16 residues. The CDR3 DNA follows: TGCGCCAGCAGCTTGGCCTTCGGGATCGGGGCCAACGTCCTGACTTTC. It codes for CASSLAFGIGANVLTF.

This clonotype occurred a few times. The rearrangement links TRBV5-1 to TRBJ2-1; D assignment may be TRBD1 or TRBD2 (6 bases each). This CDR3 has 18 residues. V was cut by 5 bases and J by 1 base, with 22 bases left in between. From germline, CDR1 is SGHRS and CDR2 YFSETQ. This CDR3 is CASSLRGPYGSSYNEQFF. As DNA, the CDR3 is TGCGCCAGCAGTCTTCGGGGGCCCTACGGTAGTTCCTACAATGAGCAGTTCTTC. The full variable domain, rest sourced from reference TRBV5-1 and TRBJ2-1, is KAGVTQTPRYLIKTRGQQVTLSCSPISGHRSVSWYQQTPGQGLQFLFEYFSETQRNKGNFPGRFSGRQFSNSRSEMNVSTLELGDSALYLCASSLRGPYGSSYNEQFFGPGTRLTVL.

This clonotype was counted between two and nine times. The CDR3 nucleotides are TGCGCCAGCAGCCAATCTAGCGGGGGGGCCTCCGGGGAGCTGTTTTTT. It encodes CASSQSSGGASGELFF. The chain joins TRBV4-3 to TRBJ2-2; TRBD2 matches at 12 bases. Unmatched junction bases numbered 4, after V lost 2 bases and J lost 6 bases. CDR3 length equals 16 residues. Germline V gene data show CDR1 as LGHNA and CDR2 as YSLEER.

This clonotype was detected a few times. The CDR3 loop reads CASNPSGEQFF. The CDR3 region has the DNA TGTGCCAGCAACCCTAGCGGGGAGCAGTTCTTC. J is TRBJ2-1 and V is TRBV7-9; the match to TRBD2 covers 8 bases. The CDR3 runs to 11 residues. The germline CDR1 and CDR2 sequences are SEHNR and FQNEAQ (reference sequence). V was clipped by 7 bases and J by 10 bases; unmatched bases: 3.

This clonotype was recorded at least ten times. This chain uses TRBV11-2 with TRBJ2-5, with TRBD1 identical over 8 bases. V was pared by 2 bases and J by 4 bases, with 6 bases of the junction left unmatched. In germline, CDR1 is SGHAT, CDR2 FQNNGV. This CDR3 is 15 amino acids long. CDR3 in amino acids: CASSLSTGGSETQYF. CDR3 nucleotides: TGTGCCAGCAGCTTATCAACAGGGGGGTCAGAGACCCAGTACTTC.

This clonotype was counted ten times or more. V and J are TRBV7-9 and TRBJ2-3, with D perhaps TRBD1 or TRBD2 (5 bases each). CDR1 SEHNR and CDR2 FQNEAQ come from the germline V gene (reference sequence). Trimming shortened V by 4 bases and J by 0 bases, and 17 bases separated the two germline ends. CDR3 length equals 17 residues. CDR3 bases: TGTGCCAGCAGCTGGCCCGGGGCAGTTCCTAGCACAGATACGCAGTATTTT. It translates to CASSWPGAVPSTDTQYF. The whole variable domain, remainder taken from reference TRBV7-9 and TRBJ2-3, is DTGVSQNPRHKITKRGQNVTFRCDPISEHNRLYWYRQTLGQGPEFLTYFQNEAQLEKSRLLSDRFSAERPKGSFSTLEIQRTEQGDSAMYLCASSWPGAVPSTDTQYFGPGTRLTVL.

This clonotype was seen only a few times. The J gene is TRBJ2-1, the V gene TRBV19; perhaps TRBD2 as D (6 bases). The CDR3 consists of 13 residues. From germline, CDR1 is LNHDA and CDR2 SQIVND (reference sequence). V dropped 5 bases and J dropped 9 bases, with 14 bases sitting between them. As DNA, the CDR3 is TGTGCCAGTAGTTTTGGGGGGAGGACTGAGCAGTTCTTC. Translating gives CASSFGGRTEQFF.

This clonotype was detected a few times. The chain links TRBV18 to TRBJ2-7; no definite D call. The germline V and J ends were trimmed by 3 bases and 6 bases, with 12 bases remaining between them. CDR3 length: 13 residues. Per the germline V gene, CDR1 is KGHSH and CDR2 is LQKENI. CDR3 region: CASSPVLDTEQYF. In nucleotides, the CDR3 is TGTGCCAGCTCACCTGTCCTAGACACCGAGCAGTACTTC.

CDR3: CASGQTYNEQFF. CDR3 bases: TGTGCCAGCGGACAGACCTACAATGAGCAGTTCTTC. V and J are TRBV27 and TRBJ2-1; weak D call: TRBD1 (6 bases). This CDR3 has 12 residues. Trimming stripped 8 bases from V and 2 bases from J, with 7 bases between. From germline, CDR1 is MNHEY and CDR2 SMNVEV (reference sequence).

This clonotype turned up a few times. V is TRBV7-7 and J is TRBJ2-5, with TRBD2 identical over 10 bases. In germline, CDR1 is SSHAT, CDR2 FNYEAQ (reference sequence). With V trimmed by 4 bases and J by 3 bases, 8 bases remained unmatched. The CDR3 spans 16 residues. The CDR3 sequence: CASSSGTSEIKETQYF. CDR3 DNA: TGTGCCAGCAGCTCCGGGACTAGCGAGATAAAAGAGACCCAGTACTTC.